These 16 T cell receptor beta chains share one sample of origin, sequenced in a study of siplizumab effects on memory and regulatory T cells. Coculture of the mixed lymphocyte reaction cells took place at 37 degrees C and lasted around six days. These receptors' antigens are unknown. Only in-frame clones appear in the TCRdb table, and some are missing; sequencing was by immunoSEQ multiplex PCR. This table holds some 15,000 clones, about 49% found once. Sequenced sample: CFSE-low (dividing) CD4+ T cells sorted from an allogeneic mixed lymphocyte reaction. The receptors were gathered from a human donor in good health; the cells came from an allogeneic mixed lymphocyte reaction.

V usage is TRBV9 and J usage is TRBJ2-7, with 12 bases matching TRBD2. The germline V gene has CDR1 SGDLS and CDR2 YYNGEE. The CDR3 loop spans 15 amino acids. V was pared by 4 bases and J by 4 bases, with 6 bases of the junction left unmatched. The CDR3 reads CASSPTGTSGYEQYF. The CDR3 DNA sequence: TGTGCCAGCAGCCCCACCGGGACTAGCGGGTACGAGCAGTACTTC.

Within the sample, this clone is medium-sized. The chain has TRBV30 and TRBJ1-1; a possible D gene is TRBD1 (5 bases). Trimming took off 3 bases at V and 10 bases at J, with 21 bases between the two ends. The germline V gene encodes CDR1 GTSNPN and CDR2 SVGIG (reference sequence). The CDR3 totals 14 residues. The CDR3 coding sequence is TGTGCCTGGAGCCGGGACTCGGTAAAAATTGGAGCTTTCTTT. Translated, it gives CAWSRDSVKIGAFF.

This clone is medium-sized in the sample. This rearrangement joins TRBV28 to TRBJ1-6; a possible D gene is TRBD1 (5 bases). Germline V gene data show CDR1 as MDHEN and CDR2 as SYDVKM. CDR3 length: 13 residues. Trimming pared 5 bases from V and 7 bases from J, leaving 9 bases between. In nucleotides, the CDR3 is TGTGCCAGCAGTGTACCAGGGAATTCACCCCTCCACTTT. Its protein product is CASSVPGNSPLHF.

V usage is TRBV18 and J usage is TRBJ1-2; D remains ambiguous. The CDR3 spans 13 residues. CDR1 KGHSH and CDR2 LQKENI come from the germline V gene. The germline V and J ends were trimmed by 3 bases and 7 bases, with 12 bases remaining between them. The CDR3 loop reads CASSPQASGGYTF. The CDR3 coding sequence is TGTGCCAGCTCACCGCAGGCGTCGGGTGGCTACACCTTC.

The chain is built from TRBV27 and TRBJ2-5, with 7 bases matching TRBD2. CDR3 length: 16 residues. Germline trimming cut 10 bases from V and 9 bases from J; bases unmatched to any gene: 23. Germline values: CDR1 MNHEY, CDR2 SMNVEV (reference sequence). Here the CDR3 DNA reads TGTGCCACTGGGAGGTCATCGGGACTACTTCCTAGGGCCCAGTACTTC. Translation gives CATGRSSGLLPRAQYF.

This chain links TRBV11-1 with TRBJ1-5; D ambiguous. CDR1 SGHAT and CDR2 FQDESV come from the germline V gene (reference sequence). Trimming shortened V by 1 base and J by 7 bases, and 8 bases separated the two germline ends. The CDR3 has 13 amino acids. This chain's CDR3 is CASSLGMGQPQHF. DNA for the CDR3: TGTGCCAGCAGCTTAGGTATGGGGCAGCCCCAGCATTTT.

The chain carries TRBV9 and TRBJ1-6; 7 nucleotides align to TRBD1. The length of the CDR3 is 12 residues. Germline loops: CDR1 SGDLS, CDR2 YYNGEE. Losses at the gene ends were 2 bases for V and 13 bases for J; bases not matched to a gene: 3. CDR3 nucleotide sequence: TGTGCCAGCAGCGTGGGACAGCCGCCCCTCCACTTT. Encoded protein: CASSVGQPPLHF.

This chain links TRBV27 with TRBJ1-4; possible D gene TRBD1, 6 bases. V was cut by 5 bases and J by 2 bases, with 9 bases left in between. The CDR3 is 14 residues long. Germline lookup yields CDR1 MNHEY and CDR2 SMNVEV (reference sequence). The CDR3 DNA is TGTGCCAGCAGTCCACAGGGTACTAATGAAAAACTGTTTTTT. Translating gives CASSPQGTNEKLFF.

This clone is labeled as medium-sized (0.01 to 0.1%). The rearrangement joins TRBV30 to TRBJ1-1; D gene uncertain. Trimming removed 3 bases from V and 5 bases from J, with 16 bases in between. The CDR3 runs 14 residues. The germline V gene has CDR1 GTSNPN and CDR2 SVGIG (reference sequence). The CDR3 bases are TGTGCCTGGAGACCCGTCCTCAGAGGGACTGAAGCTTTCTTT. Translated: CAWRPVLRGTEAFF. The complete variable domain, with remaining parts taken from reference TRBV30 and TRBJ1-1, reads SQTIHQWPATLVQPVGSPLSLECTVEGTSNPNLYWYRQAAGRGLQLLFYSVGIGQISSEVPQNLSASRPQDRQFILSSKKLLLSDSGFYLCAWRPVLRGTEAFFGQGTRLTVV.

The chain uses TRBV30 and TRBJ2-7; the D gene is possibly TRBD2 (6 bases). There are 13 residues in the CDR3. V was shortened by 3 bases and J by 7 bases, with 16 bases between the two germline ends. The V gene's germline CDR1 is GTSNPN and CDR2 SVGIG (reference sequence). The CDR3 here is CAWSGGRSGEQYF. As DNA, the CDR3 is TGTGCCTGGAGCGGTGGGAGGTCGGGAGAGCAGTACTTC.

The V call is TRBV5-1, the J call TRBJ2-1; 10 positions agree with TRBD2. Germline CDR1 SGHRS, CDR2 YFSETQ. V trimming: 4 bases; J trimming: 6 bases; junction bases outside the gene matches: 10. This CDR3 is 16 amino acids long. The CDR3: CASSPWGTSDGNEQFF. As DNA, the CDR3 is TGCGCCAGCAGCCCCTGGGGGACTAGCGACGGCAATGAGCAGTTCTTC.

This chain connects TRBV6-1 to TRBJ2-1; TRBD1 aligns across 7 bases. The J segment lost 3 bases and the V segment lost 4 bases, leaving 6 bases of the junction unmatched. This CDR3 region has 15 residues. CDR1 is MNHNS, CDR2 SASEGT, per germline. The CDR3 sequence: CASSADRAFYNEQFF. The CDR3 DNA reads TGTGCCAGCAGTGCCGACAGGGCGTTCTACAATGAGCAGTTCTTC.

The J gene is TRBJ1-1, the V gene TRBV6-1; D remains unclear. This CDR3 region has 16 residues. The germline CDR1 and CDR2 sequences are MNHNS and SASEGT. With 0 bases removed from V and 1 base from J, the gap between germline ends came to 12 bases. In nucleotides, the CDR3 is TGTGCCAGCAGTGAAGCAATACAAACCGGGAACACTGAAGCTTTCTTT. Translated, it gives CASSEAIQTGNTEAFF.

The chain is built from TRBV2 and TRBJ2-1; 7 nucleotides match TRBD2. Trimming at V came to 7 bases and at J to 0 bases, leaving 6 bases not matched to a gene. Germline CDR1 and CDR2: SNHLY and FYNNEI. The CDR3 sequence is 15 residues long. CDR3 coding DNA: TGTGCCAGCACCCGGGAGGTTAGCTCCTACAATGAGCAGTTCTTC. As protein: CASTREVSSYNEQFF.

V usage is TRBV19 and J usage is TRBJ1-1; D is perhaps TRBD1 (5 bases). Germline values: CDR1 LNHDA, CDR2 SQIVND (reference sequence). Trimming left V 7 bases short and J 6 bases short, with 18 bases between. The CDR3 runs 14 residues. This chain's CDR3 is CASTSRGGLAEAFF. CDR3 nucleotides: TGTGCCAGTACCTCGCGGGGGGGATTGGCTGAAGCTTTCTTT.

This clone qualifies as medium-sized. CDR3 DNA sequence: TGTGCCACCGGTAATGAAAAACTGTTTTTT. It specifies CATGNEKLFF. The rearrangement joins TRBV28 to TRBJ1-4; D is unclear. Trimming took 10 bases from V and 4 from J, leaving 4 bases between them. Germline CDR1 MDHEN, CDR2 SYDVKM. The CDR3 has 10 amino acids.